Below, 3 T cell receptor beta chains from the same sample are listed, as sequenced in a study of lymphopenia after photon versus proton radiotherapy. Libraries were prepared by immunoSEQ multiplex PCR; TCRdb keeps only in-frame clonotypes and omits some of them. Of some 29,000 clones in the sample, about nine tenths were seen once. Sequenced material: peripheral blood, taken from a patient treated with proton-based radiotherapy. The receptors were sampled from a woman aged 55-69 years with cholangiocarcinoma. Some clones in this sample may be carry-over from other donors' samples.

This chain connects TRBV4-3 to TRBJ1-5, with D perhaps TRBD1 (6 bases). Trimming pared 0 bases from V and 9 bases from J, leaving 21 bases between. Germline CDR1 and CDR2: LGHNA and YSLEER. The length of the CDR3 is 17 residues. The CDR3 loop reads CASSQDLAGTQYSPQHF. As DNA, the CDR3 is TGCGCCAGCAGCCAAGATCTTGCTGGGACACAATATTCGCCCCAGCATTTT.

This clone is medium-sized within its sample. This rearrangement joins TRBV19 to TRBJ2-3; no reliable D call. Germline lookup yields CDR1 LNHDA and CDR2 SQIVND (reference sequence). The CDR3 is 12 residues long. Trimming shortened V by 1 base and J by 5 bases, and 4 bases separated the two germline ends. CDR3 DNA: TGTGCCAGTAGTATAGTCGGAGATACGCAGTATTTT. Amino acids: CASSIVGDTQYF.

The genes are TRBV7-8 and TRBJ1-2; no firm D call. Germline CDR1 reads SGHVS; CDR2 reads FQNEAQ. The V and J ends lost 5 bases and 6 bases respectively, with 16 bases between them. The CDR3 extends over 14 amino acids. The CDR3 protein is CASSPWGAADGYTF. Here the CDR3 DNA reads TGTGCCAGCAGCCCTTGGGGAGCGGCCGATGGCTACACCTTC.